This T cell receptor (beta chain) is drawn from a study of blood T cell repertoires in COVID-19. Study context: T cells, B-cell-depleted T cells, or PBMCs supplied cDNA or gDNA.

From germline, CDR1 is LNHDA and CDR2 SQIVND (reference sequence). The ends lost 4 bases at V and 1 base at J; junction bases unmatched: 13. This CDR3 contains 19 residues. Original data processing: Amplification with reference gene primers provided the estimates of nucleated cell counts. Here immunoSEQ multiplex PCR was the method, and the copy in TCRdb shows in-frame clones only, minus some. Clone size and V and J calls were adopted from that table, with D and trimming inferred from the DNA. The sample holds approximately 200,000 clones, 65% to 90% seen once. Residents of 24 US areas, aged roughly 18 to 89 years, made up the participants. Exposed volunteers were people who met a COVID-19 case within 2 weeks before study entry.

V usage is TRBV19 and J usage is TRBJ2-6; 7 bases are shared with TRBD1. The specimen was PBMCs or T cells enriched from blood (not recorded which). The TCR sequence derives from a woman aged 25 to 39 who had been exposed to COVID-19. As DNA, the CDR3 is TGTGCCAGTAGTAAACGCCCTGGGACAGTGAAATCTGGGGCCAACGTCCTGACTTTC. It is translated as CASSKRPGTVKSGANVLTF.